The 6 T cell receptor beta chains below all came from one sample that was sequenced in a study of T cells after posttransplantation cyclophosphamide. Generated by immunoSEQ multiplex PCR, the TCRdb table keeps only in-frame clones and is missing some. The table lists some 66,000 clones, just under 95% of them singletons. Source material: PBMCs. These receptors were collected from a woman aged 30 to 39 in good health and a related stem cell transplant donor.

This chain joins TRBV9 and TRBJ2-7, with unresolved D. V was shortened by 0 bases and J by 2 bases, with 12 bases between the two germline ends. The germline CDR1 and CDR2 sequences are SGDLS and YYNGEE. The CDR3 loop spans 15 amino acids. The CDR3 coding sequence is TGTGCCAGCAGCGTAGGCGCCAGTGGGACCTACGAGCAGTACTTC. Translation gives CASSVGASGTYEQYF.

The CDR3 is CASSFTGLNYGYTF. The DNA of the CDR3 is TGTGCCAGCAGCTTCACAGGACTTAACTATGGCTACACCTTC. This chain uses TRBV7-9 with TRBJ1-2, with TRBD1 as a possible D gene (5 bases). Trimming left V 3 bases short and J 1 base short, with 9 bases between. Germline CDR1 reads SEHNR; CDR2 reads FQNEAQ (reference sequence). The CDR3 has 14 residues.

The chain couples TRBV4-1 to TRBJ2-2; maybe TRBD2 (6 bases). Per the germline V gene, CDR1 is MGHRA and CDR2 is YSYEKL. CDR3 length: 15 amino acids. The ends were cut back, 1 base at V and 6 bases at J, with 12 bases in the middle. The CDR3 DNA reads TGCGCCAGCAGCCAAGCCCGACTAGGTCCCGGGGAGCTGTTTTTT. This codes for CASSQARLGPGELFF.

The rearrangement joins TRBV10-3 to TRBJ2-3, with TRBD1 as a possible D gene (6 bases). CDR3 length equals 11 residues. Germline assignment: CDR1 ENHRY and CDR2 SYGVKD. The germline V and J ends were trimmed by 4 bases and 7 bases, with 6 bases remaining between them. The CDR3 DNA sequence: TGTGCCATCAGTGGGGGGCATACGCAGTATTTT. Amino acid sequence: CAISGGHTQYF.

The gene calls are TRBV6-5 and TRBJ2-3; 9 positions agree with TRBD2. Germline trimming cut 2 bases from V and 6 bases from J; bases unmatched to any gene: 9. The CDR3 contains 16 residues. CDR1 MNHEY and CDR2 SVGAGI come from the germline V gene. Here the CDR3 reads CASSYGTSSLTDTQYF. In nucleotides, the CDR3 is TGTGCCAGCAGTTACGGGACTAGCTCCCTTACGGATACGCAGTATTTT.

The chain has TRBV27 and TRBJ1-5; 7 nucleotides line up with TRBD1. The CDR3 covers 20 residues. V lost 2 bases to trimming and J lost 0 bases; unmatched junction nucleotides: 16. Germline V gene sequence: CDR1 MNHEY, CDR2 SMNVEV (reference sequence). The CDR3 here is CASSLGDTGVTPDSNQPQHF. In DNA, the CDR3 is TGTGCCAGCAGTTTAGGCGATACAGGGGTTACGCCTGATAGCAATCAGCCCCAGCATTTT.